The sequence of this T cell receptor beta chain was determined in a study of T cell responses to AZD1222 COVID-19 vaccine. Regarding the study as a whole: Rises in breadth and depth of Spike-specific TCRs came after two AZD1222 doses.

This CDR3 region has 15 residues. Trimming stripped 1 base from V and 5 bases from J, with 14 bases between. Per the germline V gene, CDR1 is SGHVS and CDR2 is FQNEAQ. To note about this clone: Its specificity is not known.

Libraries were prepared by immunoSEQ multiplex PCR; TCRdb keeps only in-frame clonotypes and omits some of them. This sample has under 130,000 clones, with 75% to 90% found just once. This chain joins TRBV7-8 and TRBJ1-1; possible D gene TRBD1, 5 bases. Sample: peripheral blood, taken 28 days after the second AZD1222 dose. The origin of this receptor is an adult who received the AZD1222 COVID-19 vaccine. The CDR3 DNA sequence: TGTGCCAGCAGCTTAGGGGTCCAGGGATGGACTGAAGCTTTCTTT. Translated, it gives CASSLGVQGWTEAFF.